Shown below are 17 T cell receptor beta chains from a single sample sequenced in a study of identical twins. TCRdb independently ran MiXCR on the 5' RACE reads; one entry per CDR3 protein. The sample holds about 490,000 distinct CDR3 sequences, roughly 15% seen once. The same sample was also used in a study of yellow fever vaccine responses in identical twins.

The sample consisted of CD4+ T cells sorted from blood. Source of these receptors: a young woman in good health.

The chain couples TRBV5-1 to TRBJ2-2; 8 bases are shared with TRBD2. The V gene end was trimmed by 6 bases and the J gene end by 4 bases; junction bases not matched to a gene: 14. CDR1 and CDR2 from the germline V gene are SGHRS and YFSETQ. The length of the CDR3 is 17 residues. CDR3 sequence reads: CASTLPPVAGSTGELFF. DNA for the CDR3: TGCGCCAGCACCCTCCCCCCGGTAGCGGGGAGCACCGGGGAGCTGTTTTTT.

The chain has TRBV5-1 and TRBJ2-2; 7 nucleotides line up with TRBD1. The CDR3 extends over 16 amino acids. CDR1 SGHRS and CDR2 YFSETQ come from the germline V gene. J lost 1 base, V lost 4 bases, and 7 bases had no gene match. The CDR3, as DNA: TGCGCCAGCAGCCGAGACAGGGCGGGGAACACCGGGGAGCTGTTTTTT. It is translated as CASSRDRAGNTGELFF.

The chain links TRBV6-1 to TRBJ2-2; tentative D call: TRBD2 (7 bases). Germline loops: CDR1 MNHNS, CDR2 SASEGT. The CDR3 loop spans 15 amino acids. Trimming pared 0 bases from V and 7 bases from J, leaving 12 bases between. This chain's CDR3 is CASSEALGGRGELFF. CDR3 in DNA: TGTGCCAGCAGTGAAGCCCTCGGGGGGCGCGGGGAGCTGTTTTTT.

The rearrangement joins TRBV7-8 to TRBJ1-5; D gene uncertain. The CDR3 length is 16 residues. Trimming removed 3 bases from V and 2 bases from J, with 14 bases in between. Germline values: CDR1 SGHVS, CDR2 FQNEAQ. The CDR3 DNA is TGTGCCAGCAGCTTCTCGGCAGGTTTTGGCAATCAGCCCCAGCATTTT. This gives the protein CASSFSAGFGNQPQHF.

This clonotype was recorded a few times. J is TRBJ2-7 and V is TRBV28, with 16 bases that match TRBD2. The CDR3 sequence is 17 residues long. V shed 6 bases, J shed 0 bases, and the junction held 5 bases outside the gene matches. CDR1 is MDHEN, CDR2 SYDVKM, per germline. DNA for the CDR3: TGTGCCAGCAGCAAGGGACTAGCGGGAGGGAGCTCCTACGAGCAGTACTTC. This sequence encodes CASSKGLAGGSSYEQYF. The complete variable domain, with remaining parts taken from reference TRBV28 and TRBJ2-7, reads DVKVTQSSRYLVKRTGEKVFLECVQDMDHENMFWYRQDPGLGLRLIYFSYDVKMKEKGDIPEGYSVSREKKERFSLILESASTNQTSMYLCASSKGLAGGSSYEQYFGPGTRLTVT.

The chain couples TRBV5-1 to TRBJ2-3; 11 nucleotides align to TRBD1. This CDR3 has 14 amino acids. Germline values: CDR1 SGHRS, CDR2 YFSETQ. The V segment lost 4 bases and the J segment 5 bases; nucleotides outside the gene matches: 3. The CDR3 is CASSRTGGVDTQYF. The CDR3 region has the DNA TGCGCCAGCAGCAGGACAGGGGGCGTAGATACGCAGTATTTT.

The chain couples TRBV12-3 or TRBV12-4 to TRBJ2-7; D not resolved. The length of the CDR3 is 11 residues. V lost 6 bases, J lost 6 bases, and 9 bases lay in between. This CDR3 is CASSQMGEQYF. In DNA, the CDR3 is TGTGCCAGCAGCCAGATGGGCGAGCAGTACTTC.

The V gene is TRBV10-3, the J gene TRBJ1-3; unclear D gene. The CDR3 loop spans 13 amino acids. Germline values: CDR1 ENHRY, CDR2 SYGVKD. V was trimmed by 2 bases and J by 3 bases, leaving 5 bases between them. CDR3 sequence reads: CAISEILGNTIYF. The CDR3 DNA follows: TGTGCCATCAGTGAGATTCTTGGAAACACCATATATTTT.

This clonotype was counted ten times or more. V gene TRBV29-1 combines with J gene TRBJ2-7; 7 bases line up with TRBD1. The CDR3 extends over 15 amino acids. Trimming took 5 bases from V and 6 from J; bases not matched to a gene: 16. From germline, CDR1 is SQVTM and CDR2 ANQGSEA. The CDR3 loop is CSVRPEQQGTGEQYF. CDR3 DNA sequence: TGCAGCGTTCGACCAGAACAACAGGGGACGGGCGAGCAGTACTTC.

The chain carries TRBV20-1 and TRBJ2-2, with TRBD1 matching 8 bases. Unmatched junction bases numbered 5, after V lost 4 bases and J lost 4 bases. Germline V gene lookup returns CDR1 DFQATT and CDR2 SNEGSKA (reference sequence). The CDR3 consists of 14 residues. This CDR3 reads CSAIPGGSTGELFF. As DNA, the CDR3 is TGCAGTGCTATCCCAGGGGGCAGCACCGGGGAGCTGTTTTTT.

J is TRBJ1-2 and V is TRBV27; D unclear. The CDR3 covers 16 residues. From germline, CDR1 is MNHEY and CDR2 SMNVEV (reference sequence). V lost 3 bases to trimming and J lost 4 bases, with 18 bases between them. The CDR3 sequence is CASSFRSEAGIYGYTF. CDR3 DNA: TGTGCCAGCAGTTTCCGTTCCGAGGCGGGGATCTATGGCTACACCTTC.

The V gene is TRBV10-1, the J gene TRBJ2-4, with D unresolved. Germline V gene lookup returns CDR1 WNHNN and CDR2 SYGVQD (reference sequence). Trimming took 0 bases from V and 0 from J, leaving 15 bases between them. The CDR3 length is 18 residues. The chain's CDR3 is CASSESIRVWVAKNIQYF. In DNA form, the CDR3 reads TGCGCCAGCAGTGAGTCGATTCGTGTGTGGGTAGCCAAAAACATTCAGTACTTC.

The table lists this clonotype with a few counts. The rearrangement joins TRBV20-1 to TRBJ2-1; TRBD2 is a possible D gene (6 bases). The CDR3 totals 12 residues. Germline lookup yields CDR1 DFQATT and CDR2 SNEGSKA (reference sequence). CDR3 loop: CLVAGMINEQFF. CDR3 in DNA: TGCCTTGTCGCGGGGATGATAAATGAGCAGTTCTTC.

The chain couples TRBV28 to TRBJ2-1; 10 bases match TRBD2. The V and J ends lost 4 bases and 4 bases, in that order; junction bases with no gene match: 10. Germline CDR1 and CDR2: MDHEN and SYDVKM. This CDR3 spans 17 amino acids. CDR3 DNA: TGTGCCAGCAGTTCGGAGGCTAGCGGGGGAATATACAATGAGCAGTTCTTC. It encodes CASSSEASGGIYNEQFF.

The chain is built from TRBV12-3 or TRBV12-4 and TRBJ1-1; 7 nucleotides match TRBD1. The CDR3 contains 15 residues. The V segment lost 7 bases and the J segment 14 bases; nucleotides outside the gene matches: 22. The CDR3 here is CASTRGLSETEARFF. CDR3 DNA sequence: TGTGCCAGCACTAGGGGGCTAAGCGAGACTGAAGCCCGCTTCTTT.

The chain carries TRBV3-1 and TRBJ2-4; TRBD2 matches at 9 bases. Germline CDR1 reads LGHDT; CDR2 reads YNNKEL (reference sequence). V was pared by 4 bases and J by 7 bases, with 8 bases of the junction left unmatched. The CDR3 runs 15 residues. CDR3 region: CASSPPGAGGNIQYF. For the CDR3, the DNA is TGTGCCAGCAGCCCCCCAGGGGCGGGAGGGAACATTCAGTACTTC.

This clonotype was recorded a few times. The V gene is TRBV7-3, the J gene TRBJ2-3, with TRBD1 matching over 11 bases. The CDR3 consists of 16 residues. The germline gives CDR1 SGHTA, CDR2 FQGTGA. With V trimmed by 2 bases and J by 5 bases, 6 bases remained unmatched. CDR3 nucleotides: TGTGCCAGCAGCTTATTTGGACAGGGGGCTGGAGATACGCAGTATTTT. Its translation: CASSLFGQGAGDTQYF.